This T cell receptor (beta chain) comes out of a study of siplizumab effects on memory and regulatory T cells. Regarding the study as a whole: For mappable alloreactive CD4+ clones, the mean Treg-derived fraction was 68.8% with siplizumab and 26.9% in controls. The naive T cell population seemed more diverse than memory cells and seemed a major contributor to the alloresponse.

CDR1 and CDR2 (germline): SGHTS, YDEGEE. Trimming stripped 4 bases from V and 7 bases from J, with 20 bases between. There are 15 residues in the CDR3. Some 100,000 TCR templates were measured in each sample. The assay was immunoSEQ multiplex PCR, and TCRdb's table has in-frame clones only and misses some. This table has fewer than 120,000 clones, just under 95% appearing once. On this clone: Its antigen is currently unknown.

Sequencing was done on a sample of CD4+ T cells sorted from blood. The J gene is TRBJ1-2, the V gene TRBV5-8; D is perhaps TRBD1 (6 bases). This TCR derives from a human donor in good health. The CDR3 DNA reads TGTGCCAGCAGCCCCCTCGGGGGGCTAAGCTCTGGCTACACCTTC. Amino acid sequence: CASSPLGGLSSGYTF.